One and the same sample provided the 27 T cell receptor beta chains below, sequenced in a study of radiotherapy plus CTLA-4 blockade in lung cancer. Assay: immunoSEQ multiplex PCR; the TCRdb copy retains only in-frame clones and omits some. The sample contains 50,000 to 65,000 clones, under 80% of which appear only once. Sequenced here: peripheral blood, sampled from a patient treated with radiotherapy plus ipilimumab. The receptors were sampled from a human donor with non-small cell lung cancer who had a complete response to radiotherapy plus ipilimumab.

This chain uses TRBV5-8 with TRBJ2-5, with 7 nucleotides matching TRBD1. Trimming at V came to 3 bases and at J to 4 bases, leaving 0 bases not matched to a gene. CDR1 and CDR2 from the germline V gene are SGHTS and YDEGEE. The CDR3 runs 12 residues. The CDR3 nucleotides are TGTGCCAGCAGCTCAGGGGGAGAGACCCAGTACTTC. It yields the protein CASSSGGETQYF.

The genes are TRBV30 and TRBJ2-3; D is possibly TRBD2 (5 bases). The V and J ends lost 1 base and 6 bases respectively, with 14 bases between them. The CDR3 loop spans 14 amino acids. The germline gives CDR1 GTSNPN, CDR2 SVGIG (reference sequence). CDR3 bases: TGTGCCTGGAGTGCGGTCGGAGGCAGGGATACGCAGTATTTT. It encodes CAWSAVGGRDTQYF.

The chain couples TRBV6-5 to TRBJ2-1; 7 bases map to TRBD2. Germline V gene data show CDR1 as MNHEY and CDR2 as SVGAGI. There are 14 residues in the CDR3. Losses at the gene ends were 5 bases for V and 2 bases for J; bases not matched to a gene: 3. In DNA, the CDR3 is TGTGCCAGCAGTATCCGGGAGGCCTACAATGAGCAGTTCTTC. Its translation: CASSIREAYNEQFF.

This clone was seen a few times. The CDR3 is CASSLESRGGGKLFF. As DNA, the CDR3 is TGCGCCAGCAGCTTGGAGAGCAGGGGCGGAGGAAAACTGTTTTTT. The V and J genes are TRBV5-1 and TRBJ1-4, with a weak D call TRBD1 (6 bases). Germline V gives CDR1 SGHRS, CDR2 YFSETQ. The CDR3 has 15 amino acids. The V gene lost 0 bases and the J gene lost 10 bases, with 16 bases spanning the gap.

This chain connects TRBV27 to TRBJ1-1, with 9 bases lining up with TRBD1. Losses at the gene ends were 3 bases for V and 5 bases for J; bases not matched to a gene: 13. This CDR3 spans 17 amino acids. The germline gives CDR1 MNHEY, CDR2 SMNVEV (reference sequence). CDR3 coding DNA: TGTGCCAGCAGTTTGCGCAGACAGGGGGTGTCGGGAACTGAAGCTTTCTTT. It yields the protein CASSLRRQGVSGTEAFF.

This clone turned up a few times. The chain carries TRBV6-5 and TRBJ2-1, with a weak D call TRBD1 (6 bases). The CDR3 has 13 residues. Germline V gene data show CDR1 as MNHEY and CDR2 as SVGAGI. V was clipped by 2 bases and J by 5 bases, with 7 bases between them. CDR3 region: CASSYGQNNEQFF. CDR3 DNA sequence: TGTGCCAGCAGTTACGGACAGAACAATGAGCAGTTCTTC.

The J gene is TRBJ2-2, the V gene TRBV5-1; maybe TRBD2 (5 bases). Deletions cut 2 bases from V and 0 bases from J, with 8 bases between. The CDR3 spans 15 residues. Germline V CDR1 and CDR2: SGHRS, YFSETQ. This CDR3 is CASSLEGSNTGELFF. The CDR3 coding sequence is TGCGCCAGCAGCTTAGAGGGATCGAACACCGGGGAGCTGTTTTTT.

The rearrangement uses TRBV18 and TRBJ2-4; 9 nucleotides agree with TRBD1. The CDR3 is 15 amino acids. J lost 8 bases, V lost 0 bases, and 5 bases had no gene match. Germline lookup yields CDR1 KGHSH and CDR2 LQKENI. This chain's CDR3 is CASSPPKGQGYIQYF. DNA of the CDR3: TGTGCCAGCTCACCACCGAAGGGACAGGGATACATTCAGTACTTC.

The chain combines TRBV7-9 with TRBJ1-4; 7 nucleotides line up with TRBD1. Germline lookup yields CDR1 SEHNR and CDR2 FQNEAQ (reference sequence). This CDR3 has 14 amino acids. The ends lost 8 bases at V and 3 bases at J; junction bases unmatched: 6. CDR3 DNA sequence: TGTGCCAGCGAGACAGGGACTGCTAATGAAAAACTGTTTTTT. Its translation is CASETGTANEKLFF.

The rearrangement links TRBV5-1 to TRBJ1-3; 9 bases match TRBD1. The ends lost 4 bases at V and 1 base at J; junction bases unmatched: 9. The length of the CDR3 is 17 residues. The germline CDR1 and CDR2 sequences are SGHRS and YFSETQ. Here the CDR3 reads CASSRGQGKRSGNTIYF. The CDR3 DNA follows: TGCGCCAGCAGCAGGGGACAGGGAAAACGTTCTGGAAACACCATATATTTT.

The chain is built from TRBV5-1 and TRBJ1-5; tentative D call: TRBD1 (5 bases). V was cut by 0 bases and J by 0 bases, with 7 bases left in between. The CDR3 covers 15 residues. Germline assignment: CDR1 SGHRS and CDR2 YFSETQ. The CDR3 region has the DNA TGCGCCAGCAGCTTGGAAGGGGTTAGCAATCAGCCCCAGCATTTT. Residues: CASSLEGVSNQPQHF.

The rearrangement uses TRBV19 and TRBJ2-4; 8 bases match TRBD1. V was clipped by 4 bases and J by 9 bases; unmatched bases: 11. The CDR3 consists of 15 residues. CDR1 is LNHDA and CDR2 is SQIVND in the germline V gene (reference sequence). The CDR3 nucleotides read TGTGCCAGTAGTACCAACAGGGGGAGTCTCGGCATTCAGTACTTC. Its protein is CASSTNRGSLGIQYF.

The V gene is TRBV2, the J gene TRBJ2-2; 8 bases map to TRBD1. The CDR3 consists of 17 residues. Germline CDR1 and CDR2: SNHLY and FYNNEI. Unmatched junction bases numbered 10, after V lost 6 bases and J lost 1 base. The chain's CDR3 is CASRRERTGRNTGELFF. The CDR3, as DNA: TGTGCCAGCAGGAGGGAGAGGACAGGGAGGAACACCGGGGAGCTGTTTTTT.

This rearrangement joins TRBV4-1 to TRBJ2-5, with 9 nucleotides matching TRBD2. V trimming: 0 bases; J trimming: 5 bases; junction bases outside the gene matches: 7. This CDR3 has 16 amino acids. CDR1 and CDR2 from the germline V gene are MGHRA and YSYEKL. The CDR3 is CASSQDGGGGAETQYF. CDR3 coding DNA: TGCGCCAGCAGCCAAGATGGCGGGGGGGGCGCGGAGACCCAGTACTTC.

This clone came up a few times. The rearrangement joins TRBV10-3 to TRBJ2-1; 10 nucleotides line up with TRBD2. V gave up 2 bases and J gave up 5 bases; unmatched junction bases: 3. Germline CDR1 ENHRY, CDR2 SYGVKD. The length of the CDR3 is 15 residues. This CDR3 is CAISERLAGDNEQFF. The CDR3 DNA reads as TGTGCCATCAGTGAGAGGCTAGCGGGAGACAATGAGCAGTTCTTC.

The V and J genes are TRBV5-1 and TRBJ1-3; 9 nucleotides align to TRBD1. Per the germline V gene, CDR1 is SGHRS and CDR2 is YFSETQ. This CDR3 region has 15 residues. V was pared by 4 bases and J by 7 bases, with 9 bases of the junction left unmatched. DNA of the CDR3: TGCGCCAGCAGCCCCCGGACGGGACAGGGCAACACCATATATTTT. Its protein is CASSPRTGQGNTIYF.

V and J are TRBV7-2 and TRBJ1-3; D is unresolved. The germline CDR1 and CDR2 sequences are SGHTA and FQGNSA. The CDR3 is 15 residues long. V lost 4 bases and J lost 2, with 12 bases in between. The CDR3: CASSSQRTPGNTIYF. For the CDR3, the DNA is TGTGCCAGCAGCTCCCAGCGGACTCCTGGAAACACCATATATTTT. The variable domain in full, with the rest retrieved from reference TRBV7-2 and TRBJ1-3, is GAGVSQSPSNKVTEKGKDVELRCDPISGHTALYWYRQSLGQGLEFLIYFQGNSAPDKSGLPSDRFSAERTGGSVSTLTIQRTQQEDSAVYLCASSSQRTPGNTIYFGEGSWLTVV.

In its sample, this clone is medium-sized. The chain combines TRBV9 with TRBJ1-3; D is possibly TRBD1 (5 bases). This CDR3 spans 15 amino acids. The germline CDR1 and CDR2 sequences are SGDLS and YYNGEE. Deletions cut 3 bases from V and 0 bases from J, with 10 bases between. The CDR3 DNA is TGTGCCAGCAGCGCGGGACTGGACTCTGGAAACACCATATATTTT. Translated: CASSAGLDSGNTIYF.

Concerning this clone: This same CDR3 is encoded by further DNA sequences in the sample. The chain couples TRBV5-4 to TRBJ1-1; possibly TRBD1 for D (6 bases). The germline CDR1 and CDR2 sequences are SGHNT and YYREEE (reference sequence). There are 13 residues in the CDR3. Deletions cut 4 bases from V and 2 bases from J, with 9 bases between. This chain's CDR3 is CASSLDRNTEAFF. The DNA for the CDR3 is TGTGCCAGCAGCCTGGACAGAAACACTGAAGCTTTCTTT.

CDR3 in amino acids: CSARYIEKLFF. The CDR3 DNA reads TGCAGTGCTAGGTATATTGAAAAACTGTTTTTT. The V and J genes are TRBV20-1 and TRBJ1-4; D gene uncertain. This CDR3 has 11 amino acids. Germline assignment: CDR1 DFQATT and CDR2 SNEGSKA (reference sequence). With 3 bases removed from V and 7 bases from J, the gap between germline ends came to 6 bases.

This rearrangement joins TRBV10-2 to TRBJ2-3, with D unclear. Between the trimmed V and J ends, which lost 1 base and 10 bases, there was a span of 6 bases. CDR1 and CDR2 from the germline V gene are WSHSY and SAAADI. The CDR3 contains 11 residues. The chain's CDR3 is CASSELEAQYF. DNA for the CDR3: TGCGCCAGCAGTGAGTTAGAGGCGCAGTATTTT.

This clone was detected a few times. This chain links TRBV7-2 with TRBJ2-1; D may be TRBD2 (5 bases). The CDR3 consists of 14 residues. Trimming removed 5 bases from V and 7 bases from J, with 15 bases in between. The V gene's germline CDR1 is SGHTA and CDR2 FQGNSA. The CDR3 nucleotides are TGTGCCAGCAGCCCCTATGAGGGCTTGAATGAGCAGTTCTTC. This sequence encodes CASSPYEGLNEQFF.

This rearrangement joins TRBV10-3 to TRBJ1-1; D uncertain. The ends were cut back, 3 bases at V and 2 bases at J, with 7 bases in the middle. This CDR3 is 13 amino acids long. Germline CDR1 is ENHRY and CDR2 is SYGVKD. CDR3 in DNA: TGTGCCATCAGTGATCAGATTAACACTGAAGCTTTCTTT. Its translation: CAISDQINTEAFF.

CDR3 residues: CASSLFARTSGIDEQFF. The CDR3 DNA reads TGTGCCAGCAGCTTGTTCGCTCGGACTAGCGGGATCGATGAGCAGTTCTTC. The chain has TRBV5-4 and TRBJ2-1; 12 positions match TRBD2. CDR3 size: 17 residues. With 1 base clipped from V and 8 bases from J, the junction kept 10 bases outside the gene matches. Germline V CDR1 and CDR2: SGHNT, YYREEE (reference sequence).

The genes are TRBV7-9 and TRBJ2-7; TRBD2 matches at 7 bases. In germline, CDR1 is SEHNR, CDR2 FQNEAQ (reference sequence). Trimming at V came to 8 bases and at J to 4 bases, leaving 2 bases not matched to a gene. The CDR3 runs 11 residues. The CDR3 here is CASGGEYEQYF. The CDR3 nucleotides are TGTGCCAGCGGGGGGGAATACGAGCAGTACTTC.

This clone was observed a handful of times. This chain links TRBV5-1 with TRBJ1-2, with D unresolved. With 0 bases removed from V and 4 bases from J, the gap between germline ends came to 10 bases. Germline loops: CDR1 SGHRS, CDR2 YFSETQ. The CDR3 is 14 residues long. DNA of the CDR3: TGCGCCAGCAGCTTGGCCGTCAGAGGCTATGGCTACACCTTC. Protein product: CASSLAVRGYGYTF. The full variable domain, completed using reference TRBV5-1 and TRBJ1-2, is KAGVTQTPRYLIKTRGQQVTLSCSPISGHRSVSWYQQTPGQGLQFLFEYFSETQRNKGNFPGRFSGRQFSNSRSEMNVSTLELGDSALYLCASSLAVRGYGYTFGSGTRLTVV.

The V call is TRBV5-1, the J call TRBJ1-1; 7 bases fit TRBD1. The V segment lost 2 bases and the J segment 7 bases; nucleotides outside the gene matches: 2. The CDR3 is 12 amino acids. The germline V gene has CDR1 SGHRS and CDR2 YFSETQ. The CDR3 here is CASSFTGVEAFF. CDR3 bases: TGCGCCAGCAGCTTTACAGGGGTTGAAGCTTTCTTT. Looking up the rest from reference TRBV5-1 and TRBJ1-1 gives the full variable domain: KAGVTQTPRYLIKTRGQQVTLSCSPISGHRSVSWYQQTPGQGLQFLFEYFSETQRNKGNFPGRFSGRQFSNSRSEMNVSTLELGDSALYLCASSFTGVEAFFGQGTRLTVV.